Below, 25 T cell receptor beta chains from the same sample are listed, as sequenced in a study of metastatic and nonmetastatic thyroid tumors. TCRdb re-analyzed the PCR reads using MiXCR. The sample shows about 15,000 clones, around 36% of them seen only once. All patients reached thyroid surgery having received no treatment beforehand. Material: tumor tissue. Receptor source: a female donor with papillary thyroid cancer or a benign thyroid nodule (not recorded which). Some clones in this sample may be carry-over from other donors' samples.

In this sample, this clone is medium-sized. This chain uses TRBV20-1 with TRBJ2-1; D is perhaps TRBD2 (6 bases). The CDR3 has 11 amino acids. Looked up from germline, CDR1 is DFQATT and CDR2 is SNEGSKA (reference sequence). Trimming took 5 bases from V and 8 from J, leaving 10 bases between them. CDR3 in amino acids: CSAGDWDEQFF. The DNA for the CDR3 is TGCAGTGCTGGGGACTGGGATGAGCAGTTCTTC.

By share, this clone ranks as medium-sized. V gene TRBV7-9 combines with J gene TRBJ1-2, with TRBD1 as a possible D gene (6 bases). The V end was cut by 5 bases, the J end by 3 bases, with 13 bases between. The CDR3 spans 14 residues. Germline CDR1 reads SEHNR; CDR2 reads FQNEAQ (reference sequence). The CDR3 spells CASSKGGRDYGYTF. CDR3 in DNA: TGTGCCAGCAGCAAGGGGGGGCGCGACTATGGCTACACCTTC.

The chain has TRBV6-5 and TRBJ2-7; TRBD1 matches at 7 bases. Germline V gives CDR1 MNHEY, CDR2 SVGAGI. This CDR3 is built from 16 residues. The junction had 11 bases not matched to a gene; V was cut back by 6 bases and J by 0 bases. As DNA, the CDR3 is TGTGCCAGCAGCTTAGCCGGGACAGCGAGCTCCTACGAGCAGTACTTC. It is translated as CASSLAGTASSYEQYF.

The genes are TRBV30 and TRBJ2-7; TRBD2 matches 8 bases. The V gene's germline CDR1 is GTSNPN and CDR2 SVGIG (reference sequence). This CDR3 has 14 amino acids. V dropped 7 bases and J dropped 3; count of bases not matched to a gene: 11. CDR3 DNA sequence: TGTGCCTTCCGTTTAGCGGGATGGGACTACGAGCAGTACTTC. Protein: CAFRLAGWDYEQYF.

Sample share makes this clone medium-sized. The chain couples TRBV19 to TRBJ2-3; D might be TRBD1 (5 bases). V shed 4 bases and J shed 4 bases, with 15 bases lying between them. The germline V gene encodes CDR1 LNHDA and CDR2 SQIVND (reference sequence). The CDR3 extends over 15 amino acids. The CDR3 nucleotides read TGTGCCAGTAGTAGGGGCAGTGGGTGGCCAGATACGCAGTATTTT. Translation: CASSRGSGWPDTQYF.

This clone was detected ten times or more. This chain uses TRBV5-1 with TRBJ2-5; D may correspond to TRBD1 or TRBD2 (5 bases each). V lost 5 bases, J lost 4 bases, and 12 bases lay in between. The germline CDR1 and CDR2 sequences are SGHRS and YFSETQ. The CDR3 is 13 amino acids. As DNA, the CDR3 is TGCGCCAGCAGTGAGGGGAGCGGAGAGACCCAGTACTTC. Translated: CASSEGSGETQYF.

As for this clone: This may stem from a read error, because a much larger clone lies one nucleotide away. V is TRBV6-1 and J is TRBJ1-3; D is possibly TRBD1 (5 bases). Germline V gives CDR1 MNHNS, CDR2 SASEGT. Trimming removed 5 bases at V and 0 bases at J, with 11 bases between. CDR3 size: 15 residues. CDR3 loop: CASSHIGGSGNTIYF. The CDR3 DNA reads as TGTGCCAGCAGTCATATCGGGGGCTCTGGAAACACCATATATTTT.

The gene calls are TRBV5-1 and TRBJ2-2, with 8 nucleotides matching TRBD1. Trimming took 4 bases from V and 1 from J; bases not matched to a gene: 3. Germline V lookup: CDR1 SGHRS, CDR2 YFSETQ. The CDR3 is made up of 15 amino acids. The CDR3 bases are TGCGCCAGCAGCCTGGGACAGGAGAACACCGGGGAGCTGTTTTTT. Amino acids: CASSLGQENTGELFF. The full variable domain, its missing parts supplied by reference TRBV5-1 and TRBJ2-2, is KAGVTQTPRYLIKTRGQQVTLSCSPISGHRSVSWYQQTPGQGLQFLFEYFSETQRNKGNFPGRFSGRQFSNSRSEMNVSTLELGDSALYLCASSLGQENTGELFFGEGSRLTVL.

A single count supports this clone. The chain uses TRBV20-1 and TRBJ1-2; unclear D gene. The CDR3 sequence is 12 residues long. V gave up 0 bases and J gave up 3 bases, with 5 bases separating them. Germline loops: CDR1 DFQATT, CDR2 SNEGSKA (reference sequence). The CDR3 is CSARDRDYGYTF. For the CDR3, the DNA is TGCAGTGCTAGAGATAGGGACTATGGCTACACCTTC.

This clone was seen only a few times. The chain employs TRBV19 and TRBJ2-1, with TRBD2 matching 9 bases. The CDR3 is 15 amino acids. In germline, CDR1 is LNHDA, CDR2 SQIVND (reference sequence). Trimming cost V 4 bases and J 5 bases; bases outside gene matches: 6. CDR3 region: CASSNKRGAHNEQFF. In DNA form, the CDR3 reads TGTGCCAGTAGTAATAAGCGGGGGGCACACAATGAGCAGTTCTTC.

At least ten counts were recorded for this clone. V is TRBV2 and J is TRBJ2-5; 9 bases match TRBD1. The germline V gene encodes CDR1 SNHLY and CDR2 FYNNEI. Trimming at V came to 1 base and at J to 5 bases, leaving 5 bases not matched to a gene. This CDR3 has 15 amino acids. CDR3 coding DNA: TGTGCCAGCAGTGAAGACAGGGGGCATGGTGAGACCCAGTACTTC. It yields the protein CASSEDRGHGETQYF.

This chain connects TRBV5-1 to TRBJ2-7; TRBD1 is a possible D gene (6 bases). Germline CDR1 is SGHRS and CDR2 is YFSETQ. Trimming pared 1 base from V and 4 bases from J, leaving 15 bases between. This CDR3 contains 15 residues. The CDR3 bases are TGCGCCAGCAGCTTGAATGGCGGCAGGGGTTACGAGCAGTACTTC. Its protein is CASSLNGGRGYEQYF.

This clone was picked up one time. The genes are TRBV4-1 and TRBJ2-7; D is undetermined. Germline-derived CDR1 and CDR2 are MGHRA and YSYEKL. This CDR3 has 13 residues. Trimming cost V 0 bases and J 3 bases, with 6 bases left between them. This chain's CDR3 is CASSQDSSYEQYF. For the CDR3, the DNA is TGCGCCAGCAGCCAAGATAGCAGCTACGAGCAGTACTTC.

The chain carries TRBV20-1 and TRBJ1-1, with D uncertain. The CDR3 spans 12 residues. Between the trimmed V and J ends, which lost 1 base and 1 base, there was a span of 4 bases. Germline V gene lookup returns CDR1 DFQATT and CDR2 SNEGSKA (reference sequence). CDR3 sequence reads: CSARGANTEAFF. The CDR3 coding sequence is TGCAGTGCTAGAGGTGCGAACACTGAAGCTTTCTTT.

This clone is medium-sized in the sample. V gene TRBV7-2 combines with J gene TRBJ1-4, with 10 positions matching TRBD1. Germline V CDR1 and CDR2: SGHTA, FQGNSA. With 0 bases clipped from V and 5 bases from J, the junction kept 3 bases outside the gene matches. The CDR3 has 16 residues. In DNA, the CDR3 is TGTGCCAGCAGCTTAGCCGGGACAGGGGTAAATGAAAAACTGTTTTTT. Amino acids: CASSLAGTGVNEKLFF.

The chain joins TRBV13 to TRBJ1-2; 10 positions agree with TRBD1. Germline CDR1 is PRHDT and CDR2 is FYEKMQ (reference sequence). CDR3 length equals 13 residues. The V segment lost 5 bases and the J segment 6 bases; nucleotides outside the gene matches: 3. The CDR3 region is CASSGDRGDGYTF. CDR3 DNA sequence: TGTGCCAGCAGCGGGGACAGGGGCGATGGCTACACCTTC.

The table lists this clone with many counts. CDR3 sequence: CASSQDPLTVYNEKLFF. As DNA, the CDR3 is TGCGCCAGCAGCCAAGACCCACTGACAGTTTATAATGAAAAACTGTTTTTT. The chain recombines TRBV4-1 with TRBJ1-4; D is possibly TRBD1 (5 bases). CDR1 MGHRA and CDR2 YSYEKL come from the germline V gene. The V and J ends lost 0 bases and 4 bases respectively, with 15 bases between them. This CDR3 is built from 17 residues.

This clone appeared a few times. The chain recombines TRBV2 with TRBJ1-2, with D perhaps TRBD1 (6 bases). V shed 7 bases and J shed 4 bases, with 16 bases lying between them. The germline V gene encodes CDR1 SNHLY and CDR2 FYNNEI. The CDR3 sequence is 14 residues long. The CDR3 nucleotides read TGTGCCAGCATTGCAGGGGAAGCCCTCTATGGCTACACCTTC. Translation: CASIAGEALYGYTF.

This clone was observed a handful of times. In this CDR3 the conserved last residue, phenylalanine or tryptophan, is missing, so a read error is likely. The chain couples TRBV15 to TRBJ2-1; 8 bases agree with TRBD2. The germline CDR1 and CDR2 sequences are LNHNV and YYDKDF (reference sequence). There are 15 residues in the CDR3. The V segment lost 1 base and the J segment 6 bases; nucleotides outside the gene matches: 5. This chain's CDR3 is CATSRGREGPNEQFS. CDR3 nucleotide sequence: TGTGCCACCAGCAGAGGCCGGGAGGGCCCCAATGAGCAGTTCTCC.

The chain employs TRBV28 and TRBJ1-3; D unclear. The CDR3 runs 16 residues. The V end was cut by 3 bases, the J end by 4 bases, with 16 bases between. The germline V gene has CDR1 MDHEN and CDR2 SYDVKM. CDR3 coding DNA: TGTGCCAGCAGTTTCCCCGATGGGTTGTTAGGAAACACCATATATTTT. It encodes CASSFPDGLLGNTIYF.

This clone was picked up many times. V gene TRBV24-1 combines with J gene TRBJ2-2; 7 positions match TRBD1. The CDR3 loop spans 16 amino acids. CDR1 is KGHDR, CDR2 SFDVKD, per germline. With V trimmed by 4 bases and J by 6 bases, 10 bases remained unmatched. This CDR3 is CATSELGTEGSGELFF. In DNA, the CDR3 is TGTGCCACCAGTGAGCTCGGGACAGAGGGTTCCGGGGAGCTGTTTTTT.

The rearrangement links TRBV20-1 to TRBJ2-7; a possible D gene is TRBD2 (7 bases). Germline assignment: CDR1 DFQATT and CDR2 SNEGSKA (reference sequence). The CDR3 covers 12 residues. V was trimmed by 4 bases and J by 6 bases, leaving 13 bases between them. The CDR3 loop is CSAIKGGVEQYF. The CDR3 nucleotides are TGCAGTGCTATCAAGGGGGGGGTCGAGCAGTACTTC.

This chain connects TRBV30 to TRBJ2-3; D ambiguous. CDR1 and CDR2 from the germline V gene are GTSNPN and SVGIG (reference sequence). V was shortened by 3 bases and J by 6 bases, with 13 bases between the two germline ends. The CDR3 spans 13 residues. The CDR3 DNA reads as TGTGCCTGGAGCCTTGGCGAGGTGGATACGCAGTATTTT. Its protein product is CAWSLGEVDTQYF.

V usage is TRBV5-1 and J usage is TRBJ1-1, with a weak D call TRBD1 (6 bases). The V gene's germline CDR1 is SGHRS and CDR2 YFSETQ. V lost 3 bases, J lost 5 bases, and 14 bases lay in between. The length of the CDR3 is 14 residues. The CDR3 DNA sequence: TGCGCCAGCAGCTCAATTCAGGGGAGGACTGAAGCTTTCTTT. It translates to CASSSIQGRTEAFF.

By share, this clone ranks as medium-sized. The chain recombines TRBV6-5 with TRBJ2-5; D unresolved. Per the germline V gene, CDR1 is MNHEY and CDR2 is SVGAGI. Between the trimmed V and J ends, which lost 4 bases and 3 bases, there was a span of 9 bases. The CDR3 is 13 residues long. Here the CDR3 DNA reads TGTGCCAGCAGTTTCTCTAGTAAAGAGACCCAGTACTTC. Translated, it gives CASSFSSKETQYF.